This T cell receptor (beta chain) stems from a study of blood T cell repertoires in COVID-19. Study-wide context: Samples representing acute and convalescent COVID-19 were sourced from the United States, Italy and Spain. PBMCs, B-cell-depleted T cells, or T cells were the source of the cDNA or gDNA that made up the material.

In the authors' workflow: Amplification of reference gene primers was used by the study to estimate nucleated cell counts. The table came from immunoSEQ multiplex PCR; TCRdb's copy has only in-frame clones and leaves some out. V and J calls and clone size follow that table, whereas D and trimming were derived from the DNA. The sample yields a few hundred thousand clones, around 80% seen once. CDR1 is MNHEY, CDR2 SVGAGI, per germline. The V end was cut by 2 bases, the J end by 2 bases, with 9 bases between. CDR3 length: 14 amino acids. J is TRBJ1-1 and V is TRBV6-5; D unclear. The clonotype originates from a woman in her forties or fifties with acute or convalescent COVID-19. The sequenced material came from peripheral blood. CDR3 DNA sequence: TGTGCCAGCAGTTACATGGCCGCTAACACTGAAGCTTTCTTT. It translates to CASSYMAANTEAFF.